Reported below is one T cell receptor (beta chain). Authors' analysis steps: It was from reference gene primer amplification that nucleated cell counts were estimated. The assay was immunoSEQ multiplex PCR, and TCRdb's table has in-frame clones only and misses some. The V and J calls and clone size come from that table; D and trimming were worked out from the DNA. The sample consists of about 88,000 clones, approximately 90% of them appearing once. The data are from a study of blood T cell repertoires in COVID-19. Whole-study context: Both acute and convalescent COVID-19 samples were obtained from the United States, Italy and Spain. T cells, B-cell-depleted T cells, or PBMCs supplied cDNA or gDNA.

The CDR3 is made up of 16 amino acids. Germline V gives CDR1 MDHEN, CDR2 SYDVKM. Between the trimmed V and J ends, which lost 10 bases and 5 bases, there was a span of 26 bases. The sequencing sample was made of peripheral blood. The TCR originated in a man in his fifties or sixties with acute or convalescent COVID-19. The chain links TRBV28 to TRBJ1-2; TRBD1 might be the D (5 bases). CDR3 amino acids: CATYNLDRALVYGYTF. The CDR3 DNA is TGTGCCACCTACAACCTTGACAGAGCTCTCGTATATGGCTACACCTTC.